The rows below give T cell receptor beta chains drawn from one sample of a study of blood T cells in healthy people across ages. Each CDR3 protein is one row after TCRdb ran MiXCR on the 5' RACE reads. This sample has 650,000 or so distinct CDR3 sequences, with about 50% found just once. Sequenced: blood. Source of these receptors: a woman of 80 years or more in good health. The CDR3 runs from the conserved cysteine through the conserved F or W. A D gene is named only where the DNA matches it firmly. Clone size is shown for a subset of rows, as once, few, many or a class of expanded clone.

V gene: TRBV20-1
D gene: NA
clone size: NA
J gene: TRBJ2-7
CDR3 DNA: TGCAGTGCTAGTGCAGTCAGTAACGAGCAGTACTTC
CDR3 protein: CSASAVSNEQYF

V gene: TRBV30
D gene: NA
clone size: NA
J gene: TRBJ2-5
CDR3 DNA: TGTGCCTGGACTAAGGCAGGGGAAAAGTACTTC
CDR3 protein: CAWTKAGEKYF

V gene: TRBV6-1
D gene: TRBD1
clone size: few
J gene: TRBJ1-2
CDR3 DNA: TGTGCCAGCGACAGGGGTACCTATGGCTACACCTTC
CDR3 protein: CASDRGTYGYTF

V gene: TRBV20-1
D gene: TRBD1
clone size: many
J gene: TRBJ1-2
CDR3 DNA: TGCAGTGTCGCAGGGGGGCGCGAAGGTGGCTACACCTTC
CDR3 protein: CSVAGGREGGYTF

V gene: TRBV6-6
D gene: NA
clone size: NA
J gene: TRBJ2-7
CDR3 DNA: TGTGCCAGCAGCCCCGGGCCGGGAAAATACGAGCAGTACTTC
CDR3 protein: CASSPGPGKYEQYF

V gene: TRBV7-2
D gene: NA
clone size: NA
J gene: TRBJ2-7
CDR3 DNA: TGTGCCAGCAGCTTAGGAACGACCACCTACGAGCAGTACTTC
CDR3 protein: CASSLGTTTYEQYF

V gene: TRBV5-8
D gene: NA
clone size: few
J gene: TRBJ1-5
CDR3 DNA: TGTGCCAGCAGCTTGGATAGCAAACAGCCCCAGCATTTT
CDR3 protein: CASSLDSKQPQHF

V gene: TRBV28
D gene: NA
clone size: NA
J gene: TRBJ2-7
CDR3 DNA: TGTGCCAGCAGTCAGGGACTCCACTACGAGCAGTACTTC
CDR3 protein: CASSQGLHYEQYF

V gene: TRBV18
D gene: NA
clone size: few
J gene: TRBJ1-1
CDR3 DNA: TGTGCCAGCGCCCCGGGGATGAACACTGAAGCTTTCTTT
CDR3 protein: CASAPGMNTEAFF

V gene: TRBV7-3
D gene: NA
clone size: NA
J gene: TRBJ2-3
CDR3 DNA: TGTGCCAGCAGACCGTCAGGGCTTAGCACAGATACGCAGTATTTT
CDR3 protein: CASRPSGLSTDTQYF

V gene: TRBV12-3/TRBV12-4
D gene: TRBD2
clone size: many
J gene: TRBJ2-1
CDR3 DNA: TGTGCCAGCAGCCGATGGACTAGCGGGATCTTCGATGAGCAGTTCTTC
CDR3 protein: CASSRWTSGIFDEQFF

V gene: TRBV25-1
D gene: NA
clone size: many
J gene: TRBJ2-5
CDR3 DNA: TGTGCCAGCAGTGACTCCGTGGAGACCCAGTACTTC
CDR3 protein: CASSDSVETQYF

V gene: TRBV7-6
D gene: NA
clone size: many
J gene: TRBJ2-5
CDR3 DNA: TGTGCCAGCAGCCTAACGGTACACAGGGGAGGAAGAGAGACCCAGTACTTC
CDR3 protein: CASSLTVHRGGRETQYF

V gene: TRBV28
D gene: TRBD2
clone size: NA
J gene: TRBJ2-7
CDR3 DNA: TGTGCCAGCAGTGCCCCATTCGGACTAGCGGGTGTCACCTACGAGCAGTACTTC
CDR3 protein: CASSAPFGLAGVTYEQYF

V gene: TRBV25-1
D gene: NA
clone size: NA
J gene: TRBJ2-5
CDR3 DNA: TGTGCCAGCAGTATGTTCGAAGGGCAGTACTTC
CDR3 protein: CASSMFEGQYF

V gene: TRBV12-3/TRBV12-4
D gene: TRBD2
clone size: NA
J gene: TRBJ2-5
CDR3 DNA: TGTGCCAGCAGTGGGGGACTAGCGGGAGTACAAGAGACCCAGTACTTC
CDR3 protein: CASSGGLAGVQETQYF

V gene: TRBV7-2
D gene: NA
clone size: NA
J gene: TRBJ2-7
CDR3 DNA: TGTGCCAGCAGCGAAGGGCCCTCTCCCTACGAGCAGTACTTC
CDR3 protein: CASSEGPSPYEQYF

V gene: TRBV6-1
D gene: NA
clone size: many
J gene: TRBJ1-1
CDR3 DNA: TGTGCCAGCAGTGAAGGGTCCCCGAACACTGAAGCTTTCTTT
CDR3 protein: CASSEGSPNTEAFF

V gene: TRBV5-1
D gene: NA
clone size: few
J gene: TRBJ2-6
CDR3 DNA: TGCGCCAGCAGCCTGCGTGGACAGGGGACTAGATCAGGGGCCAACGTCCTGACTTTC
CDR3 protein: CASSLRGQGTRSGANVLTF

V gene: TRBV6-6
D gene: NA
clone size: many
J gene: TRBJ2-2
CDR3 DNA: TGTGCCAGCAGCCGCCAGGTGACTGGGGAGCTGTTTTTT
CDR3 protein: CASSRQVTGELFF

V gene: TRBV20-1
D gene: NA
clone size: NA
J gene: TRBJ1-2
CDR3 DNA: TGCAGTGCTAGCTTAGCAGGGACAAACTATGGCTACACCTTC
CDR3 protein: CSASLAGTNYGYTF

V gene: TRBV18
D gene: NA
clone size: many
J gene: TRBJ2-3
CDR3 DNA: TGTGCCAGCTCCCGGACTCAGCAAGATACGCAGTATTTT
CDR3 protein: CASSRTQQDTQYF

V gene: TRBV25-1
D gene: TRBD1
clone size: many
J gene: TRBJ1-6
CDR3 DNA: TGTGCCAGCAGTGAAGTCATCGGGCAGGGGGTTAATTCACCCCTCCACTTT
CDR3 protein: CASSEVIGQGVNSPLHF

V gene: TRBV7-2
D gene: TRBD1
clone size: NA
J gene: TRBJ2-1
CDR3 DNA: TGTGCCAGCAGGTCAAGGACAGGGCGGGATGAGCAGTTCTTC
CDR3 protein: CASRSRTGRDEQFF

V gene: TRBV24-1
D gene: NA
clone size: NA
J gene: TRBJ2-5
CDR3 DNA: TGTGCCACCAGTGATTTCGGCCAGGGTAGGACCCAGTACTTC
CDR3 protein: CATSDFGQGRTQYF

V gene: TRBV19
D gene: NA
clone size: many
J gene: TRBJ2-5
CDR3 DNA: TGTGCCAGTAGCTTCGACCGAGAAAGGTTGTACTTC
CDR3 protein: CASSFDRERLYF

V gene: TRBV6-5
D gene: NA
clone size: NA
J gene: TRBJ1-1
CDR3 DNA: TGTGCCAGCAGTTACCGAGGCCCGGGGGGCTGGACTGAAGCTTTCTTT
CDR3 protein: CASSYRGPGGWTEAFF

V gene: TRBV6-5
D gene: NA
clone size: NA
J gene: TRBJ2-2
CDR3 DNA: TGTGCCAGCAAAACGGGACGGAACACCGGGGAGCTGTTTTTT
CDR3 protein: CASKTGRNTGELFF

V gene: TRBV20-1
D gene: NA
clone size: NA
J gene: TRBJ1-2
CDR3 DNA: TGCAGTGCTATGGAAACAGGACTTTATGGCTACACCTTC
CDR3 protein: CSAMETGLYGYTF

V gene: TRBV6-6
D gene: NA
clone size: NA
J gene: TRBJ2-2
CDR3 DNA: TGTGCCAGCAGTTACTCATCAGCCGGGGAGCTGTTTTTT
CDR3 protein: CASSYSSAGELFF

V gene: TRBV6-1
D gene: NA
clone size: few
J gene: TRBJ1-2
CDR3 DNA: TGTGCCAGCAATCTGGGGACGCGATCCTGGGGCTACACCTTC
CDR3 protein: CASNLGTRSWGYTF

V gene: TRBV21-1
D gene: NA
clone size: NA
J gene: TRBJ2-2
CDR3 DNA: TGTGCCAGCAGCAAAGAAAGACTAGCGGGGGGTAAAGTCGGGGAGCTGTTTTTT
CDR3 protein: CASSKERLAGGKVGELFF